Listed here are 23 T cell receptor beta chains from one sample, sequenced in a study of CXCR3-negative and CXCR3-positive naive CD8 T cells (dated by TCRdb to the late 2010s). These receptors' targets are unknown. The paper as a whole reports these results and caveats: TRB CDR3s from CXCR3-positive naive cells showed higher hydrophobicity (lower Kidera factor 4), lower energy, and higher strength and volume indices than CXCR3-negative naive cells.

The listed sequencing device is NextSeq 550. The Human TCR Profiling Kit (MiLaboratory) was used to prepare UMI-labeled 5' RACE TRB cDNA libraries. Following reprocessing of the reads by TCRdb, the data hold one row per CDR3 protein sequence and no DNA is available. This specimen's table enumerates some 120,000 distinct CDR3 sequences. The ten largest clones capture 0.5% to 0.6% of the sample. The sequenced sample consisted of naive CXCR3+ CD8+ T cells from blood. Taken with the paper, the label for cell subset or site translates to: CD45RO-CCR7+CD27+CD95- naive CD8+ T cells expressing CXCR3 (TNR3+). The receptors were gathered from a human donor in good health. Some clones in this sample may be carry-over from other donors' samples.

The CDR3 loop is CASFKEGMATEAFF. This chain joins TRBV6-5 and TRBJ1-1. Germline lookup yields CDR1 MNHEY and CDR2 SVGAGI. The CDR3 is made up of 14 amino acids.

The chain recombines TRBV12-3 or TRBV12-4 with TRBJ2-2; TCRdb's D call, TRBD1, is unchecked because there is no DNA. This CDR3 has 14 amino acids. CDR3 loop: CASSWGGSTGELFF.

This rearrangement joins TRBV12-3 or TRBV12-4 to TRBJ2-5; TCRdb reports TRBD2, a call that lacks DNA to check it against. The CDR3 sequence is 15 residues long. This chain's CDR3 is CASSHGLAGGETQYF.

The chain joins TRBV5-1 to TRBJ2-7; the TRBD1 assignment by TCRdb is unverifiable without DNA. This CDR3 spans 14 amino acids. The V gene's germline CDR1 is SGHRS and CDR2 YFSETQ. This CDR3 is CASSLGQGASEQYF. Using reference TRBV5-1 and TRBJ2-7 for the parts outside the CDR3, the full variable domain is KAGVTQTPRYLIKTRGQQVTLSCSPISGHRSVSWYQQTPGQGLQFLFEYFSETQRNKGNFPGRFSGRQFSNSRSEMNVSTLELGDSALYLCASSLGQGASEQYFGPGTRLTVT.

The V gene is TRBV7-8, the J gene TRBJ1-5; the D gene TCRdb calls, TRBD1, cannot be checked with no DNA. Germline V gene data show CDR1 as SGHVS and CDR2 as FQNEAQ. This CDR3 has 14 amino acids. This CDR3 reads CASSLARGPEPQHF.

The chain has TRBV7-9 and TRBJ2-7; no DNA is available, so the TRBD1 call from TCRdb remains unchecked. Germline V lookup: CDR1 SEHNR, CDR2 FQNEAQ (reference sequence). The CDR3 contains 21 residues. CDR3 in amino acids: CASSSKATDRDPVLAYYEQYF.

The rearrangement uses TRBV4-1 and TRBJ1-4; with no DNA, the TCRdb D assignment of TRBD1 cannot be verified. The CDR3 runs 15 residues. Germline lookup yields CDR1 MGHRA and CDR2 YSYEKL. CDR3 region: CASSQEDRRNEKLFF.

The chain uses TRBV6-6 and TRBJ2-5. This CDR3 comprises 16 residues. CDR1 is MNHNY, CDR2 SVGAGI, per germline (reference sequence). CDR3 residues: CASSLSWDGYQETQYF.

V is TRBV6-5 and J is TRBJ1-1. This CDR3 is 13 amino acids long. From germline, CDR1 is MNHEY and CDR2 SVGAGI. CDR3: CASIYSGGEKAFF.

This chain joins TRBV7-9 and TRBJ2-2; lacking DNA, the TRBD1 call made by TCRdb goes unchecked. The CDR3 consists of 16 residues. CDR1 and CDR2 (germline): SEHNR, FQNEAQ (reference sequence). The CDR3 spells CASSDRDREYTGELFF.

The chain combines TRBV20-1 with TRBJ2-2; TCRdb reports TRBD2, a call that lacks DNA to check it against. This CDR3 comprises 13 residues. In germline, CDR1 is DFQATT, CDR2 SNEGSKA (reference sequence). The CDR3 protein is CSASRAGVGELFF.

The chain carries TRBV13 and TRBJ1-6. Looked up from germline, CDR1 is PRHDT and CDR2 is FYEKMQ (reference sequence). This CDR3 is built from 13 residues. CDR3 loop: CASSGGSNSPLHF.

Here the CDR3 reads CASRGTPGGPDTQYF. The chain links TRBV27 to TRBJ2-3; TCRdb picks TRBD2, but there is no DNA to check that call. There are 15 residues in the CDR3. Germline V gives CDR1 MNHEY, CDR2 SMNVEV (reference sequence).

The chain is built from TRBV7-9 and TRBJ2-4. The germline gives CDR1 SEHNR, CDR2 FQNEAQ (reference sequence). There are 15 residues in the CDR3. Here the CDR3 reads CASSLALGVANIKYF.

J is TRBJ1-2 and V is TRBV20-1; TCRdb's D call of TRBD1 is untestable without DNA. The CDR3 contains 13 residues. Germline V gives CDR1 DFQATT, CDR2 SNEGSKA (reference sequence). The CDR3 sequence: CSAGDRVNYGYTF.

The V gene is TRBV9, the J gene TRBJ2-3. Germline CDR1 reads SGDLS; CDR2 reads YYNGEE. This CDR3 spans 12 amino acids. CDR3 sequence reads: CASSPPTDTQYF.

The V and J genes are TRBV20-1 and TRBJ2-2. CDR1 is DFQATT, CDR2 SNEGSKA, per germline (reference sequence). This CDR3 has 13 residues. The CDR3 protein is CSASRGNHGELFF.

This chain connects TRBV6-5 to TRBJ2-7; the D call of TRBD1 rests on TCRdb alone, since no DNA is present to check it. Germline CDR1 and CDR2: MNHEY and SVGAGI. The CDR3 is 14 amino acids. CDR3 amino acids: CASSPDRGTYEQYF.

The chain uses TRBV28 and TRBJ2-7; TCRdb calls TRBD2, which cannot be checked without DNA. The CDR3 length is 15 residues. Germline CDR1 and CDR2: MDHEN and SYDVKM. The CDR3 here is CASSLRQGIKYEQYF.

This sequence joins TRBV20-1 and TRBJ2-1; TCRdb's assignment of TRBD2 cannot be checked, as there is no DNA. In germline, CDR1 is DFQATT, CDR2 SNEGSKA (reference sequence). The CDR3 has 15 residues. The CDR3 loop is CSASGQRENSNEQFF.

CDR3 amino acids: CASSWDHYEQYF. J is TRBJ2-7 and V is TRBV5-7. TRBV5-7 is placed among ORFs of uncertain function. This CDR3 has 12 amino acids.

V usage is TRBV7-8 and J usage is TRBJ1-5; checking the TCRdb D call of TRBD1 is not possible without DNA. From germline, CDR1 is SGHVS and CDR2 FQNEAQ. CDR3 length equals 19 residues. The CDR3 loop reads CASSSISLQGARPDQPQHF.

This rearrangement joins TRBV2 to TRBJ1-5. The CDR3 runs 14 residues. From germline, CDR1 is SNHLY and CDR2 FYNNEI. The CDR3 sequence is CASSERWSNQPQHF.